This T cell receptor (beta chain) was recovered during a study of cytomegalovirus exposure and HLA in healthy donors. This PCR relied on a set of 60 Vbeta primers and 13 Jbeta primers. TCRdb's table, derived via immunoSEQ multiplex PCR, lists solely in-frame clones and lacks some. The data contain about 140,000 clones, roughly 74% of them singletons. Study observations and caveats: A prior analysis recorded that most TCR beta V segments were productive about 87% or about 30% of the time. Later genetic work tied a missense DCLRE1C variant to beta-chain V and J trimming.

Turning to this clone: Its target is unknown. This sample also contains other DNA sequences that code for the same CDR3.

Trimming shortened V by 3 bases and J by 2 bases, and 4 bases separated the two germline ends. The CDR3 is 12 amino acids. Germline V CDR1 and CDR2: SGHAT, FQNNGV. Likely unrecorded immune exposures existed in these nominally healthy donors. The sample comprised PBMCs. This rearrangement joins TRBV11-2 to TRBJ1-1, with D unclear. The receptor's source is a man aged 18 to 29 in good health and CMV-seropositive. The CDR3 DNA reads as TGTGCCAGCAGCTTCATTAACACTGAAGCTTTCTTT. Amino acid sequence: CASSFINTEAFF.